The TCR beta chain described here comes from a study of beta chain features in type 1 diabetes. There are a few counts of this clone. The antigen remains unidentified. Regarding the study as a whole: A closer apparent resemblance between naive, central memory and Treg TCRB repertoires was seen in patients than in healthy donors. The study found moderately but significantly shorter TCRB CDR3s in all four CD4+ subsets of Type 1 diabetes patients. A potential influence of HLA type upon TCRB rearrangement remained unresolved herein.

Germline CDR1 is SGHRS and CDR2 is YFSETQ. V dropped 4 bases and J dropped 2; count of bases not matched to a gene: 1. The CDR3 spans 14 residues. All of the isolated RNA was reverse transcribed, so expressed TCRB transcripts were sequenced. Produced via immunoSEQ multiplex PCR; TCRdb's table is partial and in-frame only. The sample includes some 150,000 clones, approximately 10% of them seen just once. The chain has TRBV5-1 and TRBJ2-2, with 8 positions matching TRBD1. This receptor was identified in a woman between 40 and 50 years old in good health. Specimen: central memory CD4+ T cells from blood. The CDR3 sequence is CASSGQGNTGELFF. Written as DNA, the CDR3 is TGCGCCAGCAGCGGACAGGGAAACACCGGGGAGCTGTTTTTT.